The rows below give T cell receptor beta chains drawn from one sample of a study of cytomegalovirus exposure and HLA in healthy donors. Clones were sequenced by immunoSEQ multiplex PCR, and TCRdb holds only the in-frame ones, with some missing. Of 55,000 to 65,000 clones in the sample, under 95% are singletons; the top ten hold roughly 1%. Sequenced material: PBMCs. The receptors derive from a man between 18 and 29 years old in good health and CMV-seronegative. The CDR3 runs from the conserved cysteine through the conserved F or W. Fields, in order: J gene, D gene, V gene, clone size, CDR3 DNA, CDR3 protein. D genes are given only for firm matches. The size of a clone is reported for some rows only, either as once, few or many, or as a class for expanded clones.

TRBJ2-2	-	TRBV11-1	once	TGTGCCAGCAGCTTAGTTCTGTACACCGGGGAGCTGTTTTTT	CASSLVLYTGELFF
TRBJ1-3	-	TRBV5-1	-	TGCGCCAGCAGCCCGGGGGTGGCGTCTGGAAACACCATATATTTT	CASSPGVASGNTIYF
TRBJ2-3	-	TRBV11-2	-	TGTGCCAGCAGCCTGGAGGGGGTAGCGGGTTTCGATACGCAGTATTTT	CASSLEGVAGFDTQYF
TRBJ2-7	-	TRBV23-1	few	TGCGCCAGAGAACGTGGGGCCCCGTACTTC	CARERGAPYF
TRBJ2-7	TRBD1	TRBV28	-	TGTGCCAGCAGTTTAGACAGGGCAGGAGGAGAGCAGTACTTC	CASSLDRAGGEQYF
TRBJ2-2	TRBD1	TRBV7-2	-	TGTGCCAGCAGCACGGGGACAGGGGCGAACACCGGGGAGCTGTTTTTT	CASSTGTGANTGELFF
TRBJ1-1	TRBD1	TRBV6-5	-	TGTGCCAGCAGTCAGGGGGCGGCTCGCACTGAAGCTTTCTTT	CASSQGAARTEAFF
TRBJ2-3	TRBD2	TRBV10-3	-	TGTGCCTCTCGGGGGGACACAGATACGCAGTATTTT	CASRGDTDTQYF
TRBJ1-5	-	TRBV30	once	TGTGCCTGGGGAGTCGGGGTCGGCAGGAAAAATCAGCCCCAGCATTTT	CAWGVGVGRKNQPQHF
TRBJ2-3	TRBD1	TRBV10-3	-	TGTGCCATCAGAGATCGGGACAGGGGGAAACAAGATACGCAGTATTTT	CAIRDRDRGKQDTQYF
TRBJ2-2	TRBD1	TRBV10-3	-	TGTGCCATCGGGACAGGGAGTCCCGGGGAGCTGTTTTTT	CAIGTGSPGELFF
TRBJ2-7	TRBD2	TRBV5-1	-	TGCGCCAGCAGCCCGGGGACTAGCGGGAGGAACGAGCAGTACTTC	CASSPGTSGRNEQYF
TRBJ2-5	TRBD1	TRBV4-1	once	TGCGCCAGCAGCCAAGGTTCCGGGACAGGGGTTGGCGAGACCCAGTACTTC	CASSQGSGTGVGETQYF
TRBJ2-7	-	TRBV7-2	-	TGTGCCAGCAGCTTAGGCCCCCAGAGGGAATACGAGCAGTACTTC	CASSLGPQREYEQYF
TRBJ2-5	TRBD1	TRBV29-1	-	TGCAGCGTTGAAGATCTCCCAAAAACAGGGGGAGAGACCCAGTACTTC	CSVEDLPKTGGETQYF
TRBJ2-2	-	TRBV4-1	-	TGCGCCAGCAGCCAAGGAAGCTTACGTGCAGGGAACACCGGGGAGCTGTTTTTT	CASSQGSLRAGNTGELFF
TRBJ2-3	TRBD2	TRBV4-3	once	TGCGCCAGCAGCCAAGACGCGGGAGGGCCCTATACGCAGTATTTT	CASSQDAGGPYTQYF
TRBJ1-2	-	TRBV6-4	-	TGTGCCAAAAGGGGGAACAGCTTGTCTAACTATGGCTACACCTTC	CAKRGNSLSNYGYTF
TRBJ2-5	TRBD2	TRBV4-1	-	TGCGCCAGCAGCCAAGACACCGGGACTAGCGGGATGGGGGAGACCCAGTACTTC	CASSQDTGTSGMGETQYF